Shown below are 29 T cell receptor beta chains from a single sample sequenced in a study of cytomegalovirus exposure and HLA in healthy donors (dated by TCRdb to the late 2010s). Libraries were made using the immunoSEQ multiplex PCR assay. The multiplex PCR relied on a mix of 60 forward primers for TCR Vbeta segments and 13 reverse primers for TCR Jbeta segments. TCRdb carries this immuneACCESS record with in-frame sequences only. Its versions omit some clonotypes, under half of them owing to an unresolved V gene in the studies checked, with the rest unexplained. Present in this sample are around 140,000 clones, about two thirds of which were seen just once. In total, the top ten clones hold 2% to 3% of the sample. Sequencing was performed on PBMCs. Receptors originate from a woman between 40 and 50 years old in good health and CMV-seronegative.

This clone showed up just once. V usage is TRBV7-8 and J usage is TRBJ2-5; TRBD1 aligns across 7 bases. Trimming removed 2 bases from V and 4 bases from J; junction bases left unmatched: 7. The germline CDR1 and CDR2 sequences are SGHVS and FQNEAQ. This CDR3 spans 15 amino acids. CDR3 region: CASSLKGALGETQYF. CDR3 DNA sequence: TGTGCCAGCAGCTTAAAGGGGGCTCTGGGAGAGACCCAGTACTTC.

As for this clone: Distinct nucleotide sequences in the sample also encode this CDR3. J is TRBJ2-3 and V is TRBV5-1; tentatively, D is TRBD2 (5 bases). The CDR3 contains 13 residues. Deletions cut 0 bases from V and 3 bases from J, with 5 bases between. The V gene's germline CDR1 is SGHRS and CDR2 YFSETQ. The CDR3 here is CASSLAGTDTQYF. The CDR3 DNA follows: TGCGCCAGCAGCTTGGCGGGGACAGATACGCAGTATTTT.

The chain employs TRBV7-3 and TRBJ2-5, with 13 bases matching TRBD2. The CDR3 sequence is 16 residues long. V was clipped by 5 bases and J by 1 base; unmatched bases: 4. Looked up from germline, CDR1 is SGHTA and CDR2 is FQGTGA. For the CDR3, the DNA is TGTGCCAGCAGCCAGGGACTAGCGGGAACCCAAGAGACCCAGTACTTC. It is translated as CASSQGLAGTQETQYF.

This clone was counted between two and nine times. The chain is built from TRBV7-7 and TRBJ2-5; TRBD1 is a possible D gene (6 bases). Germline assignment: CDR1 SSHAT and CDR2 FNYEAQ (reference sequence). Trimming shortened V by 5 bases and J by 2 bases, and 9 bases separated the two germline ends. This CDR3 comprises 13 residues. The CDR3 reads CASSLDRQETQYF. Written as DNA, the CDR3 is TGTGCCAGCAGCCTGGACAGACAAGAGACCCAGTACTTC.

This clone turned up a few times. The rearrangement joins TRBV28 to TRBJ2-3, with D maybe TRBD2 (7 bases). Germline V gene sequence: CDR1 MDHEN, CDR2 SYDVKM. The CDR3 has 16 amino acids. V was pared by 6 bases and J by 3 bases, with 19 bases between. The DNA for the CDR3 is TGTGCCAGCAGAACTCCCCGGGGGGCCTTGACAGATACGCAGTATTTT. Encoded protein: CASRTPRGALTDTQYF.

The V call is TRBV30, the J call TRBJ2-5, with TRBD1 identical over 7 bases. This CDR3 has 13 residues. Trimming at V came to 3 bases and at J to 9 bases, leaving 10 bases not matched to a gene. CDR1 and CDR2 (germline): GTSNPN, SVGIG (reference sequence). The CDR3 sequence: CAWRGDSFEAQYF. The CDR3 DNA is TGTGCCTGGAGAGGGGACAGCTTCGAGGCCCAGTACTTC.

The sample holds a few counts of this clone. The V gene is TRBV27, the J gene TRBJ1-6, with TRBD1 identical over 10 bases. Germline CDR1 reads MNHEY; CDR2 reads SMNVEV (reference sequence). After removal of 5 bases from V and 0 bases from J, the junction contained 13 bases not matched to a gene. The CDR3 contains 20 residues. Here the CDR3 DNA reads TGTGCCAGCAGTCCAACTTTCCCGGACAGGGGGAGCTCCTATAATTCACCCCTCCACTTT. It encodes CASSPTFPDRGSSYNSPLHF.

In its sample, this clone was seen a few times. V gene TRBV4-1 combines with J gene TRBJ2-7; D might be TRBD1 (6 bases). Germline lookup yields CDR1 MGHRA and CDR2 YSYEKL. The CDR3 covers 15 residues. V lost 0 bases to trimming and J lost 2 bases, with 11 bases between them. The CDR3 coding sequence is TGCGCCAGCAGCCAAGATAGGACAGCCACCTACGAGCAGTACTTC. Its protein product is CASSQDRTATYEQYF.

The CDR3 loop reads CASSHGGHDFSGNTIYF. CDR3 DNA sequence: TGCGCCAGCAGTCACGGGGGGCACGACTTTTCTGGAAACACCATATATTTT. The rearrangement uses TRBV4-3 and TRBJ1-3; D might be TRBD1 (6 bases). This CDR3 comprises 17 residues. Deletions cut 6 bases from V and 1 base from J, with 19 bases between. Germline V gene sequence: CDR1 LGHNA, CDR2 YSLEER.

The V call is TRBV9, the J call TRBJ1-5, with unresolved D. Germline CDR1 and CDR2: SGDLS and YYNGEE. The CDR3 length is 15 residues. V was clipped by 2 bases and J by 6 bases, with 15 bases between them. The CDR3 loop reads CASSVHPNAGQPQHF. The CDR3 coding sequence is TGTGCCAGCAGCGTCCATCCGAATGCGGGTCAGCCCCAGCATTTT.

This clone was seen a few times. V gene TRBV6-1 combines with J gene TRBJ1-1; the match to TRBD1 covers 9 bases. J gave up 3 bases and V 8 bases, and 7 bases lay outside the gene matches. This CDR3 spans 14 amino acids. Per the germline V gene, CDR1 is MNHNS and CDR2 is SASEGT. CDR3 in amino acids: CASSTDRGDTEAFF. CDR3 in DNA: TGTGCCAGCTCGACGGACAGGGGTGACACTGAAGCTTTCTTT.

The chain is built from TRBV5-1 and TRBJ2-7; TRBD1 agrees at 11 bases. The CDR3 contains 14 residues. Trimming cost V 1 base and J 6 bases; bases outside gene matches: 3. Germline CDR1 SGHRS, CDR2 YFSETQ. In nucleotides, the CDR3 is TGCGCCAGCAGCTTGCCCGGGACAGGGGGCGAGCAGTACTTC. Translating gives CASSLPGTGGEQYF. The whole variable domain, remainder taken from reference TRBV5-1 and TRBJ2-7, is KAGVTQTPRYLIKTRGQQVTLSCSPISGHRSVSWYQQTPGQGLQFLFEYFSETQRNKGNFPGRFSGRQFSNSRSEMNVSTLELGDSALYLCASSLPGTGGEQYFGPGTRLTVT.

The CDR3 nucleotides are TGCAGCGTTGGGACTAGCGGGGGGGGCACAGATACGCAGTATTTT. The encoded protein is CSVGTSGGGTDTQYF. This rearrangement joins TRBV29-1 to TRBJ2-3, with 15 bases aligning to TRBD2. The CDR3 totals 15 residues. The germline CDR1 and CDR2 sequences are SQVTM and ANQGSEA. V lost 4 bases, J lost 1 base, and 0 bases stayed unmatched.

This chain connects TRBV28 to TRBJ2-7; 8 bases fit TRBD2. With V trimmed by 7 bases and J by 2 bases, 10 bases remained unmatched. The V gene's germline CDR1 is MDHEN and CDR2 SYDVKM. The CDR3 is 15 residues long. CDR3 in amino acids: CASTPGGRPTYEQYF. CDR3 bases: TGTGCCAGCACCCCGGGGGGGCGCCCCACCTACGAGCAGTACTTC.

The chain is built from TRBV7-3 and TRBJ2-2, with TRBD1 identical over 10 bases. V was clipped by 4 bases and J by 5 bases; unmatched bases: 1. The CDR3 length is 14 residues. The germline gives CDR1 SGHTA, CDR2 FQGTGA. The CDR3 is CASSSGQGTGELFF. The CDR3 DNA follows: TGTGCCAGCAGCTCGGGACAGGGGACCGGGGAGCTGTTTTTT. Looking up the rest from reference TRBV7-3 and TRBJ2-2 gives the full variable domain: GAGVSQTPSNKVTEKGKYVELRCDPISGHTALYWYRQSLGQGPEFLIYFQGTGAADDSGLPNDRFFAVRPEGSVSTLKIQRTERGDSAVYLCASSSGQGTGELFFGEGSRLTVL.

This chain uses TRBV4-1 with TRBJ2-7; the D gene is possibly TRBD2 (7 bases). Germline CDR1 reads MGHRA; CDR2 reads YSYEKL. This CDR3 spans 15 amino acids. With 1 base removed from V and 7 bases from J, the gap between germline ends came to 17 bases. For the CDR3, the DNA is TGCGCCAGCAGCCAAGTCCCTGGAGGGGGGGGAGAGCAGTACTTC. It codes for CASSQVPGGGGEQYF.

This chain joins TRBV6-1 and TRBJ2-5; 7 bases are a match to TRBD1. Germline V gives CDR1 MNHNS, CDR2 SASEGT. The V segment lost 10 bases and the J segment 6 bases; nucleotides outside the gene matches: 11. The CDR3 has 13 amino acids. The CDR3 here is CAIRGGARKTQYF. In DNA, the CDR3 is TGTGCCATCAGAGGGGGCGCGCGAAAGACCCAGTACTTC.

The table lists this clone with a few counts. The CDR3 is CASSLEKSGGTDTQYF. DNA of the CDR3: TGCGCCAGCAGCTTGGAAAAGAGCGGGGGAACAGATACGCAGTATTTT. The V gene is TRBV5-1, the J gene TRBJ2-3; 8 nucleotides line up with TRBD2. The CDR3 is made up of 16 amino acids. V shed 0 bases, J shed 3 bases, and the junction held 6 bases outside the gene matches. Germline lookup yields CDR1 SGHRS and CDR2 YFSETQ.

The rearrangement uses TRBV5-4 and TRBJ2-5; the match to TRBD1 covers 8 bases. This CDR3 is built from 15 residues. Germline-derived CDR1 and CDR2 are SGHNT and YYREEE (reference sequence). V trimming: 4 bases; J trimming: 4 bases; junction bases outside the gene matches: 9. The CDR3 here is CASSADRAPRETQYF. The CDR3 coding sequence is TGTGCCAGCAGCGCGGACAGGGCCCCCCGAGAGACCCAGTACTTC.

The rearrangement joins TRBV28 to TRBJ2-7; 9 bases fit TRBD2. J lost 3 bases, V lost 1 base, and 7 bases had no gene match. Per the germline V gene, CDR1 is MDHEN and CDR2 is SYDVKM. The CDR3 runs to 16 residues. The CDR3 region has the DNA TGTGCCAGCAGTTTATATCTTCTAGCGGGGAACTACGAGCAGTACTTC. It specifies CASSLYLLAGNYEQYF.

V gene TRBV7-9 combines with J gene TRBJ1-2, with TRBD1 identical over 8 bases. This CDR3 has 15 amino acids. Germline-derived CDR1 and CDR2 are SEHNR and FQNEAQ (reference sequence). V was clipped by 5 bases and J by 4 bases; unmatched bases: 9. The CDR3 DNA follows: TGTGCCAGCAGCCCCTCTCAGGGGGCTGGCTATGGCTACACCTTC. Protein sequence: CASSPSQGAGYGYTF.

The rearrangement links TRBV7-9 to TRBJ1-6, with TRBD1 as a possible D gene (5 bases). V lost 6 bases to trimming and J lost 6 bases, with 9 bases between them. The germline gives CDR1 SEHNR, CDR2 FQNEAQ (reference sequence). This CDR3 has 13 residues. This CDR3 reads CASRGLTNSPLHF. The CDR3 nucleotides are TGTGCCAGCAGGGGGCTGACTAATTCACCCCTCCACTTT. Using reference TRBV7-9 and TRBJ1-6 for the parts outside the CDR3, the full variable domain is DTGVSQNPRHKITKRGQNVTFRCDPISEHNRLYWYRQTLGQGPEFLTYFQNEAQLEKSRLLSDRFSAERPKGSFSTLEIQRTEQGDSAMYLCASRGLTNSPLHFGNGTRLTVT.

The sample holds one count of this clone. The CDR3 DNA reads TGTGCCAGCAGCTTGGAGTACAGATCTAACACAGATACGCAGTATTTT. Protein product: CASSLEYRSNTDTQYF. The rearrangement links TRBV5-4 to TRBJ2-3, with D unclear. This CDR3 is 16 amino acids long. Germline V gives CDR1 SGHNT, CDR2 YYREEE (reference sequence). The V end was cut by 0 bases, the J end by 2 bases, with 13 bases between.

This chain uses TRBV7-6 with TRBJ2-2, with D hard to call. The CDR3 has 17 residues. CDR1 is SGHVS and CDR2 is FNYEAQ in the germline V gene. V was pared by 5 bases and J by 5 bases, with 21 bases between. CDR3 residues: CASSPRRGPTPTGELFF. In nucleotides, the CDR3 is TGTGCCAGCAGCCCCCGTAGAGGCCCCACACCGACCGGGGAGCTGTTTTTT.

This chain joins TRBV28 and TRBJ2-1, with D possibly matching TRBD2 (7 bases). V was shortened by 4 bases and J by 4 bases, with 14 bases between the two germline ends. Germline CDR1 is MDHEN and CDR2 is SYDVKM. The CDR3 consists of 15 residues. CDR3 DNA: TGTGCCAGCAGTTCGGGCGGGGGCCATTACAATGAGCAGTTCTTC. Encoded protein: CASSSGGGHYNEQFF.

The CDR3 protein is CASSEAAYDWDKSGELFF. DNA for the CDR3: TGTGCCAGCAGTGAAGCCGCCTACGATTGGGACAAGTCCGGGGAGCTGTTTTTT. J is TRBJ2-2 and V is TRBV2; tentatively, D is TRBD1 (6 bases). CDR1 and CDR2 (germline): SNHLY, FYNNEI. The CDR3 extends over 18 amino acids. Trimming cost V 0 bases and J 6 bases, with 20 bases left between them.

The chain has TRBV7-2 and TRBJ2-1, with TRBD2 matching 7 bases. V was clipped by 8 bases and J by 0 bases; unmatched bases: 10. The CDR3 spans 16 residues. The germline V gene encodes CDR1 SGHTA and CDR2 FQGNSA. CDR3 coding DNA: TGTGCCAGCTTATACTTAGCGGGCCTCTCCTACAATGAGCAGTTCTTC. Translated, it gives CASLYLAGLSYNEQFF.

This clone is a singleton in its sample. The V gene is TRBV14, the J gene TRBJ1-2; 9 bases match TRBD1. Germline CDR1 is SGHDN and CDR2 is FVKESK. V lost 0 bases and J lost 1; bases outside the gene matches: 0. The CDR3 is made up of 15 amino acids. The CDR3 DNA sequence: TGTGCCAGCAGCCAAGAGGACAGGGGTAACTATGGCTACACCTTC. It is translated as CASSQEDRGNYGYTF.

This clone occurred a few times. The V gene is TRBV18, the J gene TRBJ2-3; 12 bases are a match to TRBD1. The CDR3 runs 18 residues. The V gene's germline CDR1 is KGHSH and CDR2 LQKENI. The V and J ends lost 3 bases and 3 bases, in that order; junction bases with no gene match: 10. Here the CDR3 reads CASSPRVLGQGATDTQYF. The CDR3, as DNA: TGTGCCAGCTCACCCCGAGTCCTGGGACAGGGGGCAACAGATACGCAGTATTTT.